One sample yielded the 18 T cell receptor beta chains listed below, sequenced in a study of CD8+ T cells in alopecia areata. The treatment here: oral pan-JAK inhibitor, 5-10 mg twice daily. Sequencing used cDNA as its template, made by extracting RNA and reverse transcribing it. Only in-frame clones appear in the TCRdb table, and some are missing; sequencing was by immunoSEQ multiplex PCR. The repertoire holds some 180,000 clones, with approximately 49% as singletons. The sample consisted of CD8+ T cells sorted from blood, taken at roughly week 52, from a patient treated with tofacitinib. The origin of the receptors is a human donor with alopecia areata.

There are a few counts of this clone. The chain employs TRBV15 and TRBJ2-3, with D tentatively TRBD1 or TRBD2 (6 bases each). This CDR3 is 17 amino acids long. The germline CDR1 and CDR2 sequences are LNHNV and YYDKDF (reference sequence). V was shortened by 5 bases and J by 1 base, with 19 bases between the two germline ends. The CDR3 nucleotides are TGTGCCACCAGCTCCGTCCCGGGGGCAGGACGCACAGATACGCAGTATTTT. Translated, it gives CATSSVPGAGRTDTQYF. Together with reference TRBV15 and TRBJ2-3, the CDR3 gives the full variable domain: DAMVIQNPRYQVTQFGKPVTLSCSQTLNHNVMYWYQQKSSQAPKLLFHYYDKDFNNEADTPDNFQSRRPNTSFCFLDIRSPGLGDTAMYLCATSSVPGAGRTDTQYFGPGTRLTVL.

This chain joins TRBV5-1 and TRBJ1-5; the D gene is possibly TRBD1 (5 bases). V was cut by 0 bases and J by 1 base, with 8 bases left in between. The CDR3 is made up of 15 amino acids. Germline V gives CDR1 SGHRS, CDR2 YFSETQ. The CDR3 is CASSLGQMSNQPQHF. CDR3 bases: TGCGCCAGCAGCTTGGGACAGATGAGCAATCAGCCCCAGCATTTT.

The chain carries TRBV6-5 and TRBJ2-3; TRBD1 matches 7 bases. The J segment lost 7 bases and the V segment lost 5 bases, leaving 6 bases of the junction unmatched. Per germline, CDR1 MNHEY and CDR2 SVGAGI. The CDR3 spans 13 residues. The CDR3 bases are TGTGCCAGCAGTAAAACAGGGGAAAATACGCAGTATTTT. Translation: CASSKTGENTQYF.

This clone was seen a few times. The chain combines TRBV13 with TRBJ2-3, with D possibly being TRBD1 (6 bases). Trimming stripped 7 bases from V and 6 bases from J, with 17 bases between. Germline-derived CDR1 and CDR2 are PRHDT and FYEKMQ (reference sequence). The CDR3 covers 14 residues. The CDR3 reads CASNRAGQRDTQYF. CDR3 DNA: TGTGCCAGCAACAGGGCGGGCCAGAGGGATACGCAGTATTTT.

The chain carries TRBV25-1 and TRBJ2-1, with TRBD1 matching 7 bases. The CDR3 totals 13 residues. In germline, CDR1 is MGHDK, CDR2 SYGVNS. V dropped 4 bases and J dropped 9; count of bases not matched to a gene: 6. CDR3 amino acids: CASSGGGLGEQFF. The CDR3 DNA reads as TGTGCCAGCAGTGGAGGGGGCCTCGGTGAGCAGTTCTTC.

This rearrangement joins TRBV4-1 to TRBJ1-6; D is unclear. Trimming removed 0 bases at V and 10 bases at J, with 13 bases between. Per germline, CDR1 MGHRA and CDR2 YSYEKL. CDR3 length: 15 amino acids. The CDR3 DNA reads as TGCGCCAGCAGCCAAGATATCGACCGCCTATCACCCCTCCACTTT. It codes for CASSQDIDRLSPLHF.

The chain uses TRBV4-1 and TRBJ2-2; D assignment may be TRBD1 or TRBD2 (5 bases each). Germline CDR1 reads MGHRA; CDR2 reads YSYEKL. The V gene lost 4 bases and the J gene lost 1 base, with 13 bases spanning the gap. The CDR3 runs 16 residues. In nucleotides, the CDR3 is TGCGCCAGCAGCCCCCCCGGGGCTGGGAACACCGGGGAGCTGTTTTTT. This translates into CASSPPGAGNTGELFF.

This rearrangement joins TRBV27 to TRBJ2-2; D is uncertain. Trimming removed 6 bases at V and 2 bases at J, with 4 bases between. In germline, CDR1 is MNHEY, CDR2 SMNVEV (reference sequence). There are 12 residues in the CDR3. The CDR3 DNA sequence: TGTGCCAGCAGCCGAAACACCGGGGAGCTGTTTTTT. This gives the protein CASSRNTGELFF.

The J gene is TRBJ2-4, the V gene TRBV7-3; D possibly corresponds to TRBD2 (6 bases). This CDR3 has 13 amino acids. The germline V and J ends were trimmed by 1 base and 8 bases, with 9 bases remaining between them. Germline V gene data show CDR1 as SGHTA and CDR2 as FQGTGA. The CDR3 protein is CASSLMWGDIQYF. The CDR3 DNA sequence: TGTGCCAGCAGCTTAATGTGGGGGGACATTCAGTACTTC.

This chain uses TRBV5-6 with TRBJ1-5; tentative D call: TRBD1 (5 bases). V shed 4 bases and J shed 6 bases, with 17 bases lying between them. Germline-derived CDR1 and CDR2 are SGHDT and YYEEEE. The CDR3 loop spans 15 amino acids. The CDR3, as DNA: TGTGCCAGCAGCCTGGGTGGGACCTCTCCTCAGCCCCAGCATTTT. Encoded protein: CASSLGGTSPQPQHF.

As DNA, the CDR3 is TGTGCCTGGAGTCTGGGGTACAATGAGCAGTTCTTC. Protein sequence: CAWSLGYNEQFF. The gene calls are TRBV30 and TRBJ2-1; no definite D call. From germline, CDR1 is GTSNPN and CDR2 SVGIG (reference sequence). V was trimmed by 2 bases and J by 4 bases, leaving 6 bases between them. CDR3 length: 12 residues.

This clone came up a few times. This sequence joins TRBV23-1 and TRBJ1-1; D not certain. TRBV23-1 qualifies as an ORF whose function is uncertain. There are 11 residues in the CDR3. Trimming took 3 bases from V and 4 from J, leaving 3 bases between them. In nucleotides, the CDR3 is TGCGCCAGCAGTCAGGGCACTGAAGCTTTCTTT. It specifies CASSQGTEAFF.

The genes are TRBV29-1 and TRBJ2-1; D is undetermined. Germline CDR1 SQVTM, CDR2 ANQGSEA. The V end was cut by 5 bases, the J end by 8 bases, with 7 bases between. The CDR3 loop spans 10 amino acids. In DNA form, the CDR3 reads TGCAGCGTTCTAGGACATGAGCAGTTCTTC. This codes for CSVLGHEQFF.

The chain recombines TRBV30 with TRBJ2-7, with D possibly being TRBD1 or TRBD2 (5 bases each). The CDR3 is 17 amino acids. Germline lookup yields CDR1 GTSNPN and CDR2 SVGIG (reference sequence). Trimming pared 0 bases from V and 2 bases from J, leaving 20 bases between. The CDR3, as DNA: TGTGCCTGGAGTGTATACGGGGCTCAGGACCCTCCCTACGAGCAGTACTTC. This sequence encodes CAWSVYGAQDPPYEQYF.

The DNA for the CDR3 is TGTGCCAGCAGGATGAGACTGGAAAGCACAGATACGCAGTATTTT. Translation: CASRMRLESTDTQYF. The rearrangement uses TRBV11-1 and TRBJ2-3; D not resolved. The CDR3 is 15 amino acids. Germline values: CDR1 SGHAT, CDR2 FQDESV (reference sequence). With 6 bases removed from V and 0 bases from J, the gap between germline ends came to 13 bases. Together with reference TRBV11-1 and TRBJ2-3, the CDR3 gives the full variable domain: EAEVAQSPRYKITEKSQAVAFWCDPISGHATLYWYRQILGQGPELLVQFQDESVVDDSQLPKDRFSAERLKGVDSTLKIQPAELGDSAMYLCASRMRLESTDTQYFGPGTRLTVL.

The J gene is TRBJ1-2, the V gene TRBV29-1; D uncertain. Trimming shortened V by 4 bases and J by 7 bases, and 31 bases separated the two germline ends. Germline V gives CDR1 SQVTM, CDR2 ANQGSEA. The CDR3 contains 18 residues. In nucleotides, the CDR3 is TGCAGCGTTGGTCCCCTTCTGGTACGGGGTGGCTCGGTCGCTGGCTACACCTTC. Its translation: CSVGPLLVRGGSVAGYTF.

The V and J genes are TRBV4-2 and TRBJ2-5; no firm D call. Trimming took 1 base from V and 5 from J, leaving 8 bases between them. CDR3 length: 13 amino acids. Germline assignment: CDR1 LGHNA and CDR2 YNFKEQ. The CDR3 DNA reads as TGTGCCAGCAGCCAAGGCCCTGGGGAGACCCAGTACTTC. This translates into CASSQGPGETQYF.

V is TRBV19 and J is TRBJ1-2; 8 bases map to TRBD1. The CDR3 consists of 17 residues. Germline V gene sequence: CDR1 LNHDA, CDR2 SQIVND (reference sequence). V shed 4 bases, J shed 6 bases, and the junction held 16 bases outside the gene matches. The CDR3 region has the DNA TGTGCCAGTAGTACCGCCGGACAGGGCGGGGGTCTGAATGGCTACACCTTC. It is translated as CASSTAGQGGGLNGYTF.